Below, 28 T cell receptor beta chains from the same sample are listed, as sequenced in a study of CD8 T cell repertoires and HIV-1 epitope variants. Repertoires were generated with immunoSEQ multiplex PCR, while TCRdb's copy carries only in-frame clones and drops some. The sample includes more than 85,000 clones, almost 75% of them seen just once. The sequenced material came from uncultured baseline CD8+ T cells from peripheral blood mononuclear cells (PBMCs). The receptor set was obtained from a male donor with HIV.

V is TRBV25-1 and J is TRBJ1-2; D is perhaps TRBD1 (5 bases). CDR3 length equals 13 residues. CDR1 is MGHDK and CDR2 is SYGVNS in the germline V gene. Trimming left V 4 bases short and J 8 bases short, with 14 bases between. The CDR3 nucleotides are TGTGCCAGCAGTGTGGGGCCTTCCGTGGGCTACACCTTC. It specifies CASSVGPSVGYTF.

This clone has ten or more counts. The CDR3 DNA follows: TGTGCCAGCAGTAGCACAGGCCTTACTAACTATGGCTACACCTTC. Its protein is CASSSTGLTNYGYTF. V is TRBV5-4 and J is TRBJ1-2, with a tentative D call TRBD1 (5 bases). This CDR3 contains 15 residues. Per germline, CDR1 SGHNT and CDR2 YYREEE (reference sequence). V gave up 5 bases and J gave up 0 bases, with 14 bases separating them.

In this sample, this clone turned up a few times. This chain joins TRBV19 and TRBJ1-5; D uncertain. Germline assignment: CDR1 LNHDA and CDR2 SQIVND (reference sequence). The CDR3 contains 14 residues. Deletions cut 7 bases from V and 2 bases from J, with 12 bases between. CDR3: CASTIFNGNQPQHF. CDR3 DNA: TGTGCCAGTACTATTTTTAATGGCAATCAGCCCCAGCATTTT.

The chain combines TRBV28 with TRBJ2-1, with 8 positions matching TRBD1. The CDR3 has 16 amino acids. V shed 7 bases and J 7 bases; nucleotides not matched to a gene: 15. Germline V gene sequence: CDR1 MDHEN, CDR2 SYDVKM. CDR3 region: CASTLDRVQNLNEQFF. The CDR3, as DNA: TGTGCCAGCACCCTGGACAGGGTCCAAAATCTTAATGAGCAGTTCTTC. The variable domain in full, with the rest retrieved from reference TRBV28 and TRBJ2-1, is DVKVTQSSRYLVKRTGEKVFLECVQDMDHENMFWYRQDPGLGLRLIYFSYDVKMKEKGDIPEGYSVSREKKERFSLILESASTNQTSMYLCASTLDRVQNLNEQFFGPGTRLTVL.

This clone was detected only a few times. This chain links TRBV11-2 with TRBJ1-1; 8 positions match TRBD1. V was clipped by 3 bases and J by 4 bases; unmatched bases: 10. CDR1 and CDR2 from the germline V gene are SGHAT and FQNNGV. The CDR3 consists of 16 residues. CDR3 DNA sequence: TGTGCCAGCAGCTTCTTCCGCACAGGGGGTCCCACTGAAGCTTTCTTT. Amino acids: CASSFFRTGGPTEAFF.

V gene TRBV7-2 combines with J gene TRBJ2-1; tentatively, D is TRBD2 (6 bases). The CDR3 runs to 15 residues. CDR1 and CDR2 (germline): SGHTA, FQGNSA. Between the trimmed V and J ends, which lost 7 bases and 0 bases, there was a span of 13 bases. CDR3 sequence (DNA): TGTGCCAGCAACCCTAGCGTGACCTCCTACAATGAGCAGTTCTTC. Amino acid sequence: CASNPSVTSYNEQFF. Full variable domain (outside the CDR3, taken from reference TRBV7-2 and TRBJ2-1): GAGVSQSPSNKVTEKGKDVELRCDPISGHTALYWYRQSLGQGLEFLIYFQGNSAPDKSGLPSDRFSAERTGGSVSTLTIQRTQQEDSAVYLCASNPSVTSYNEQFFGPGTRLTVL.

This chain joins TRBV12-1 and TRBJ1-1; the table's TRBD1 call for D was not verified on the DNA. TRBV12-1 is deemed a pseudogene. The CDR3 consists of 15 residues. CDR3 bases: TGTGCCAGCAGCTTTTGGACAGGGATTCACACTGAAGCTTTCTTT. This codes for CASSFWTGIHTEAFF.

In this sample, this clone turned up a few times. The genes are TRBV6-6 and TRBJ1-1; D is unresolved. The V gene's germline CDR1 is MNHNY and CDR2 SVGAGI (reference sequence). The V end lost 2 bases, the J end lost 4 bases, and 14 bases lay between the germline ends. The CDR3 contains 15 residues. The CDR3 sequence: CASSYGEIWSTEAFF. For the CDR3, the DNA is TGTGCCAGCAGTTACGGGGAGATATGGAGCACTGAAGCTTTCTTT.

This clone was observed a single time. Other DNA sequences in the sample encode the same CDR3. The chain recombines TRBV29-1 with TRBJ2-5; 7 bases match TRBD2. The V segment lost 6 bases and the J segment 5 bases; nucleotides outside the gene matches: 3. Per the germline V gene, CDR1 is SQVTM and CDR2 is ANQGSEA. The CDR3 is 11 residues long. CDR3 amino acids: CSVHGGETQYF. Written as DNA, the CDR3 is TGCAGCGTACACGGGGGGGAGACCCAGTACTTC.

This clone was found once. The chain is built from TRBV5-1 and TRBJ2-7, with D possibly being TRBD2 (5 bases). Trimming shortened V by 3 bases and J by 2 bases, and 12 bases separated the two germline ends. The length of the CDR3 is 14 residues. Germline CDR1 reads SGHRS; CDR2 reads YFSETQ. This chain's CDR3 is CASSWTDLTYEQYF. The CDR3 DNA reads as TGCGCCAGCAGCTGGACGGACTTGACCTACGAGCAGTACTTC.

This clone was counted only a few times. The V call is TRBV27, the J call TRBJ1-2; D is perhaps TRBD1 (5 bases). Per the germline V gene, CDR1 is MNHEY and CDR2 is SMNVEV (reference sequence). With 6 bases removed from V and 1 base from J, the gap between germline ends came to 18 bases. This CDR3 is built from 16 residues. The CDR3 is CASRSTRDRFNYGYTF. CDR3 sequence (DNA): TGTGCCAGCAGATCGACTAGAGACAGATTTAACTATGGCTACACCTTC.

This chain uses TRBV29-1 with TRBJ1-1; no reliable D call. This CDR3 comprises 11 residues. Trimming left V 6 bases short and J 0 bases short, with 5 bases between. The V gene's germline CDR1 is SQVTM and CDR2 ANQGSEA. The CDR3 loop is CSVVVNTEAFF. In DNA form, the CDR3 reads TGCAGCGTAGTGGTGAACACTGAAGCTTTCTTT.

This clone was recorded a few times. The genes are TRBV18 and TRBJ1-5; weak D call: TRBD1 (5 bases). CDR3 length: 13 residues. V lost 3 bases and J 5 bases, leaving 8 bases between the germline ends. The V gene's germline CDR1 is KGHSH and CDR2 LQKENI. CDR3 sequence (DNA): TGTGCCAGCTCACCGACAGAGGATCAGCCCCAGCATTTT. Its protein is CASSPTEDQPQHF.

The chain uses TRBV6-5 and TRBJ1-5; no clear D. This CDR3 has 15 amino acids. The germline CDR1 and CDR2 sequences are MNHEY and SVGAGI. The germline V and J ends were trimmed by 0 bases and 6 bases, with 12 bases remaining between them. This CDR3 is CASSYSKGLSQPQHF. CDR3 in DNA: TGTGCCAGCAGTTACTCGAAGGGTCTAAGTCAGCCCCAGCATTTT.

This clone has at least ten counts. V usage is TRBV9 and J usage is TRBJ2-6; D is possibly TRBD2 (5 bases). Germline-derived CDR1 and CDR2 are SGDLS and YYNGEE. The CDR3 is 15 residues long. Between the trimmed V and J ends, which lost 7 bases and 4 bases, there was a span of 15 bases. CDR3 loop: CASERSGSGANVLTF. As DNA, the CDR3 is TGTGCCAGCGAGCGGTCGGGTTCGGGGGCCAACGTCCTGACTTTC.

This clone is a singleton in its sample. The chain carries TRBV7-2 and TRBJ1-4, with D possibly being TRBD1 (6 bases). The V and J ends lost 0 bases and 7 bases respectively, with 6 bases between them. This CDR3 is 13 amino acids long. Germline assignment: CDR1 SGHTA and CDR2 FQGNSA. DNA for the CDR3: TGTGCCAGCAGCTTAGCAGGGGGTGAAAAACTGTTTTTT. Its translation: CASSLAGGEKLFF. The full variable domain, completed using reference TRBV7-2 and TRBJ1-4, is GAGVSQSPSNKVTEKGKDVELRCDPISGHTALYWYRQSLGQGLEFLIYFQGNSAPDKSGLPSDRFSAERTGGSVSTLTIQRTQQEDSAVYLCASSLAGGEKLFFGSGTQLSVL.

The chain couples TRBV6-1 to TRBJ2-7; D is ambiguous. This CDR3 has 13 amino acids. Trimming removed 5 bases at V and 4 bases at J, with 12 bases between. The V gene's germline CDR1 is MNHNS and CDR2 SASEGT. The CDR3 loop reads CASSFGQEYEQYF. DNA for the CDR3: TGTGCCAGCAGTTTTGGGCAGGAGTACGAGCAGTACTTC.

V gene TRBV6-6 combines with J gene TRBJ1-2; D is uncertain. CDR3 length equals 14 residues. V lost 2 bases and J 5 bases, leaving 12 bases between the germline ends. Per germline, CDR1 MNHNY and CDR2 SVGAGI (reference sequence). This CDR3 is CASSYSREVYGYTF. The CDR3 nucleotides read TGTGCCAGCAGTTACAGTAGGGAGGTATATGGCTACACCTTC.

This chain joins TRBV7-8 and TRBJ2-3; either TRBD1 or TRBD2 may fit D (5 bases each). This CDR3 has 16 residues. Germline V gene sequence: CDR1 SGHVS, CDR2 FQNEAQ. Trimming shortened V by 7 bases and J by 0 bases, and 17 bases separated the two germline ends. The CDR3 sequence is CASTDPWGGSTDTQYF. CDR3 coding DNA: TGTGCCAGCACCGACCCGTGGGGCGGGAGCACAGATACGCAGTATTTT.

This rearrangement joins TRBV28 to TRBJ2-3; 7 bases match TRBD2. The CDR3 loop spans 15 amino acids. Germline values: CDR1 MDHEN, CDR2 SYDVKM. Germline trimming cut 7 bases from V and 2 bases from J; bases unmatched to any gene: 9. CDR3 sequence reads: CASTLGAGNTDTQYF. CDR3 nucleotide sequence: TGTGCCAGCACCCTGGGAGCGGGGAACACAGATACGCAGTATTTT. Variable domain in full (rest from reference TRBV28 and TRBJ2-3): DVKVTQSSRYLVKRTGEKVFLECVQDMDHENMFWYRQDPGLGLRLIYFSYDVKMKEKGDIPEGYSVSREKKERFSLILESASTNQTSMYLCASTLGAGNTDTQYFGPGTRLTVL.

Ten or more counts support this clone. This chain uses TRBV2 with TRBJ1-2, with a weak D call TRBD1 (6 bases). CDR1 and CDR2 (germline): SNHLY, FYNNEI. CDR3 length equals 14 residues. CDR3 DNA sequence: TGTGCTTCAATAGGGGGAGTAGTTAACTATGGCTACACCTTC. Its protein product is CASIGGVVNYGYTF.

CDR3 sequence: CASSLSSGALYNEQFF. DNA of the CDR3: TGTGCCAGCAGCTTATCTTCGGGGGCATTGTACAATGAGCAGTTCTTC. The chain couples TRBV7-2 to TRBJ2-1, with D possibly being TRBD1 or TRBD2 (6 bases each). The CDR3 covers 16 residues. CDR1 is SGHTA, CDR2 FQGNSA, per germline. V gave up 2 bases and J gave up 4 bases, with 15 bases separating them.

This clone is a singleton in its sample. The chain uses TRBV5-1 and TRBJ2-7, with D perhaps being TRBD1 or TRBD2 (5 bases each). The CDR3 totals 15 residues. V was shortened by 3 bases and J by 6 bases, with 19 bases between the two germline ends. Germline CDR1 and CDR2: SGHRS and YFSETQ. The CDR3 DNA sequence: TGCGCCAGCAGCTGGGACGGCAGGCCGTCCGGCGAGCAGTACTTC. Amino acid sequence: CASSWDGRPSGEQYF. The full variable domain, rest sourced from reference TRBV5-1 and TRBJ2-7, is KAGVTQTPRYLIKTRGQQVTLSCSPISGHRSVSWYQQTPGQGLQFLFEYFSETQRNKGNFPGRFSGRQFSNSRSEMNVSTLELGDSALYLCASSWDGRPSGEQYFGPGTRLTVT.

The chain couples TRBV6-6 to TRBJ2-7; D call uncertain. This CDR3 region has 15 residues. The germline CDR1 and CDR2 sequences are MNHNY and SVGAGI (reference sequence). Trimming shortened V by 5 bases and J by 0 bases, and 14 bases separated the two germline ends. CDR3 region: CASSPPEKASYEQYF. The CDR3 nucleotides read TGTGCCAGCAGTCCCCCCGAGAAGGCCTCCTACGAGCAGTACTTC.

V usage is TRBV7-9 and J usage is TRBJ2-6, with D maybe TRBD2 (6 bases). The V and J ends lost 5 bases and 0 bases respectively, with 17 bases between them. The CDR3 is made up of 18 amino acids. Germline V CDR1 and CDR2: SEHNR, FQNEAQ (reference sequence). CDR3 nucleotides: TGTGCCAGCAGCCGTTGGGGAGGAACCTCCTCTGGGGCCAACGTCCTGACTTTC. This sequence encodes CASSRWGGTSSGANVLTF.

The V call is TRBV5-4, the J call TRBJ2-7, with D uncertain. Germline CDR1 reads SGHNT; CDR2 reads YYREEE (reference sequence). CDR3 length: 15 amino acids. V dropped 1 base and J dropped 7 bases, with 18 bases sitting between them. The CDR3 bases are TGTGCCAGCAGCTTGTATGGTAATCTCCTACGGGAGCAGTACTTC. It yields the protein CASSLYGNLLREQYF.

The J gene is TRBJ2-1, the V gene TRBV14; 8 bases are a match to TRBD1. Per germline, CDR1 SGHDN and CDR2 FVKESK. CDR3 size: 17 residues. After removal of 3 bases from V and 12 bases from J, the junction contained 19 bases not matched to a gene. The DNA of the CDR3 is TGTGCCAGCAGCCACCCCGGGACAGGTCGCCTTTCTAATCGGCAGTTCTTC. Protein sequence: CASSHPGTGRLSNRQFF.

CDR3 nucleotides: TGTGCCAGTAGTGGTTCGAGCTCCTACGAGCAGTACTTC. Residues: CASSGSSSYEQYF. The rearrangement uses TRBV19 and TRBJ2-7; D is unresolved. The V end was cut by 5 bases, the J end by 0 bases, with 8 bases between. This CDR3 has 13 residues. Per germline, CDR1 LNHDA and CDR2 SQIVND (reference sequence).